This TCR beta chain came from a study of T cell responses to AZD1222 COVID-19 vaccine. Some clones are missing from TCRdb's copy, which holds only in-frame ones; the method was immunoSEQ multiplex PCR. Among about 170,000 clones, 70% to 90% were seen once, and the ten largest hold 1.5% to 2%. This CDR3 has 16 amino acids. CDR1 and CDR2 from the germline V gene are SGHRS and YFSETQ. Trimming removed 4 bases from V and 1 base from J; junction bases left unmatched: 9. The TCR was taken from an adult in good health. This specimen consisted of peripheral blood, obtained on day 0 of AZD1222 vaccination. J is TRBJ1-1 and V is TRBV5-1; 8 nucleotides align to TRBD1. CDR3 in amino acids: CASSDGRDRRNTEAFF. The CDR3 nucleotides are TGCGCCAGCAGCGACGGCCGGGACAGGAGGAACACTGAAGCTTTCTTT.